This entry is about one T cell receptor beta chain. Its recognized antigen is unknown. There are no base qualities to consult, and no much larger clone falls within one base. This sample stems from a study of T cells after yellow fever vaccination (dated by TCRdb to about 2019). Study-level background: Libraries from fractions with low cell numbers were prepared with the SMART-Seq v4 Ultra Low Input RNA kit. Bulk PBMC replicates and cell subsets were isolated from blood drawn at multiple timepoints before and after both primary and secondary immunization. Bulk TCR alpha and beta repertoires were sequenced longitudinally to track T-cell clones before and after primary and booster YFV17D yellow fever vaccination. The cohort comprised two healthy male donors, one aged 18 to 30 and one aged 30 to 40 years. Paper-wide results and their limitations: Compared with the primary T-cell response, the secondary T-cell response was faster but weaker, reaching its peak on day 5 rather than on day 15. A small share of clonotypes occurred in both CD4 and CD8 compartments, likely arising from convergent recombination. Computational filtering was required because FACS-sorted repertoires could contain abundant contaminating clonotypes from the bulk population. Only two donors were included in the study, so the extent to which the findings can be generalized is limited. Most clones expanded after primary vaccination were re-detected after the booster (around 96% of CD4 and 88% of CD8), suggesting broad memory maintenance.

The instrument was an Illumina NovaSeq 6000. Synthesis of TCR cDNA relied on 5'RACE template switching, a step that introduced a universal primer site along with unique molecular identifiers. Priming of cDNA synthesis was performed from both the TCR alpha and TCR beta constant segments. Libraries were amplified in two PCR steps, with sample barcodes and sequencing adapters added in the second step. Sequencing of libraries was done on Illumina HiSeq 2500 (2x100 bp) or NovaSeq (2x150 bp). Per the source publication's procedure: Reads were demultiplexed and collapsed into UMI consensus sequences with MIGEC, and V(D)J alignment was performed with MiXCR. Clonotypes responding to the vaccine were identified with edgeR on replicate PBMC samples, with the criteria of FDR below 0.01 and a log2 fold change above 5 up to day 15. Each bulk clonotype received a CD4 or CD8 identity based on whether the sequenced CD4 or CD8 repertoire contained that clonotype at higher abundance. TCRdb cleaned the public reads at Q25 with fastp, built clones with MiXCR and kept in-frame beta chains. Each CDR3 protein gets just one entry, which takes the most common genes and DNA from the rows behind it. The V and J calls were not made by the authors but by TCRdb's processing. This sample lists a few hundred thousand distinct CDR3 sequences; roughly a sixth were detected once. Roughly 19% of the sample is taken by the ten largest.

The CDR3 sequence holds 16 residues, the cysteine and phenylalanine included. Left in the record is the CDR3 DNA by itself, 48 bases read in frame from the first base. V was cut back by 5 bases and J by 1 base, leaving a gap of 19 bases between them. CDR1 and CDR2 are read off the germline V gene (reference sequence) as DFQATT and SNEGSKA. The meaning of the sample's treatment or condition label: live attenuated yellow fever vaccine strain. At each blood-draw timepoint, two biological replicates of bulk PBMCs were obtained. A standard Ficoll-Paque protocol was used to isolate PBMCs from peripheral blood. TriZol was used to extract RNA from bulk PBMCs, from CD4 and CD8 fractions, and from dextramer-positive and dextramer-negative fractions.

The chain employs TRBV20-1 and TRBJ2-3, with the D gene not confidently named. This sequence was found in a man in his late teens or twenties who received the YFV17D yellow fever vaccine. The sample consisted of PBMCs, taken before the yellow fever booster vaccination. The DNA sequence follows: TGCAGTGCTCCCCAGAACGTCCTCATAGGCACAGATACGCAGTATTTT. Its coded protein is CSAPQNVLIGTDTQYF.